This passage covers 13 T cell receptor beta chains from one sample sequenced in a study of tumor-infiltrating lymphocytes in oesophageal squamous cell carcinoma. TCRdb redid the calling of the PCR reads with MiXCR, one entry per CDR3 protein. Of about 19,000 distinct CDR3 sequences in the sample, roughly 40% are singletons; the top ten hold about 39%. Sequenced input: esophageal tumor tissue. The source is a male donor with esophageal squamous cell carcinoma.

The CDR3 here is CASSDKRERTDTQFF. As DNA, the CDR3 is TGCGCCAGCAGTGATAAGCGGGAGCGCACAGATACGCAGTTCTTC. The chain carries TRBV10-2 and TRBJ2-1; 8 bases agree with TRBD2. The V segment lost 3 bases and the J segment 12 bases; nucleotides outside the gene matches: 13. This CDR3 region has 15 residues. The germline gives CDR1 WSHSY, CDR2 SAAADI.

CDR3 in amino acids: CSASKGTAGGHSYEQYF. The DNA for the CDR3 is TGCAGTGCTAGCAAGGGTACGGCGGGAGGCCACTCCTACGAGCAGTACTTC. This sequence joins TRBV20-1 and TRBJ2-5, with TRBD2 matching over 8 bases. The DNA end lines up better with TRBJ2-7; the J call may be wrong. CDR1 and CDR2 from the germline V gene are DFQATT and SNEGSKA (reference sequence). The CDR3 length is 17 residues.

CDR3 sequence: CASSSWDRDEKLFF. The CDR3 coding sequence is TGTGCCAGCAGCTCATGGGACAGGGACGAAAAACTGTTTTTT. The chain couples TRBV9 to TRBJ1-4; 9 positions agree with TRBD1. Germline V lookup: CDR1 SGDLS, CDR2 YYNGEE. The CDR3 is 14 residues long. Germline trimming cut 4 bases from V and 8 bases from J; bases unmatched to any gene: 6. Drawing the rest from reference TRBV9 and TRBJ1-4, the complete variable domain is DSGVTQTPKHLITATGQRVTLRCSPRSGDLSVYWYQQSLDQGLQFLIQYYNGEERAKGNILERFSAQQFPDLHSELNLSSLELGDSALYFCASSSWDRDEKLFFGSGTQLSVL.

The V and J genes are TRBV7-2 and TRBJ2-1; 9 bases map to TRBD1. Trimming removed 4 bases from V and 6 bases from J; junction bases left unmatched: 7. The CDR3 contains 15 residues. Germline V lookup: CDR1 SGHTA, CDR2 FQGNSA. CDR3 sequence reads: CASSSNRGLGNEQFF. The CDR3 bases are TGTGCCAGCAGCTCAAACAGGGGGCTGGGCAATGAGCAGTTCTTC.

The V call is TRBV11-3, the J call TRBJ2-1; D not certain. The J call could be wrong; TRBJ2-5 is a better fit for the DNA end. The germline CDR1 and CDR2 sequences are SGHNT and YENEEA. The CDR3 spans 15 residues. This chain's CDR3 is CASSLRPTAQETQYF. In DNA form, the CDR3 reads TGTGCCAGCAGCTTGCGCCCGACCGCCCAAGAGACCCAGTACTTC.

This clonotype was observed many times. The chain carries TRBV6-1 and TRBJ1-2, with TRBD1 as a possible D gene (6 bases). The CDR3 has 12 amino acids. Germline values: CDR1 MNHNS, CDR2 SASEGT. Deletions cut 5 bases from V and 7 bases from J, with 11 bases between. CDR3 sequence: CASSTTGSGYTF. CDR3 coding DNA: TGTGCCAGCAGTACAACAGGGTCTGGCTACACCTTC.

Comments on this clonotype: The conserved closing phenylalanine or tryptophan is absent in this CDR3, likely reflecting a read error. The DNA is left out, because the CDR3 cannot be placed on it with certainty; the CDR3 is given as TCRdb lists it. This chain uses TRBV7-3 with TRBJ2-1; TRBD1, as called in the table, went unchecked against the DNA. The CDR3 is 16 residues long, counting both termini. Looked up from germline, CDR1 is SGHTA and CDR2 is FQGTGA. The chain's CDR3 is CASSPRTGSPTMSSTL.

This clonotype was seen more than once but under ten times. J is TRBJ2-7 and V is TRBV7-2; no clear D gene. The ends were cut back, 0 bases at V and 7 bases at J, with 13 bases in the middle. The CDR3 sequence is 14 residues long. Germline lookup yields CDR1 SGHTA and CDR2 FQGNSA. Here the CDR3 reads CASSLAGKGNEQYF. CDR3 in DNA: TGTGCCAGCAGCTTAGCGGGAAAGGGCAATGAGCAGTACTTC. The variable domain in full, completed from reference TRBV7-2 and TRBJ2-7, reads GAGVSQSPSNKVTEKGKDVELRCDPISGHTALYWYRQSLGQGLEFLIYFQGNSAPDKSGLPSDRFSAERTGGSVSTLTIQRTQQEDSAVYLCASSLAGKGNEQYFGPGTRLTVT.

The table lists this clonotype with many counts. One base away lies a much larger clone, so this may be a sequencing read error. This chain links TRBV12-3 or TRBV12-4 with TRBJ2-7, with a possible D match to TRBD1 (6 bases). This CDR3 has 15 amino acids. Trimming cost V 5 bases and J 7 bases, with 21 bases left between them. The CDR3 DNA reads TGTGCCAGCAGTGCCACTAGTGGGGGACACAATGAGCAGTACTTC. It yields the protein CASSATSGGHNEQYF.

In DNA, the CDR3 is TGTGCCAGCGGGCCAGCAAGGGCTGAGCAGTTCTTC. Translation: CASGPARAEQFF. The J gene is TRBJ2-3, the V gene TRBV12-3 or TRBV12-4; D not resolved. The better agreement between TRBJ2-1 and the DNA end casts doubt on the J call. The CDR3 runs to 12 residues.

The V call is TRBV7-2, the J call TRBJ2-5, with TRBD2 matching over 10 bases. Germline CDR1 reads SGHTA; CDR2 reads FQGNSA. V trimming: 0 bases; J trimming: 2 bases; junction bases outside the gene matches: 6. This CDR3 is built from 17 residues. CDR3 nucleotides: TGTGCCAGCAGCTTAGCGTGGAGACTAGCGGGTCAAGAGACCCAGTACTTC. Protein: CASSLAWRLAGQETQYF.

This clonotype was detected many times. The gene calls are TRBV10-2 and TRBJ2-7; 8 nucleotides agree with TRBD2. V shed 3 bases and J 5 bases; nucleotides not matched to a gene: 6. CDR1 is WSHSY and CDR2 is SAAADI in the germline V gene. The CDR3 contains 14 residues. The CDR3 DNA sequence: TGCGCCAGCAGTGATATCGGGGGGGACGACGAGCAGTACTTC. Its protein is CASSDIGGDDEQYF.

The chain recombines TRBV7-8 with TRBJ2-1; TRBD1 agrees at 7 bases. Judging by the DNA end, TRBJ2-7 fits better; the J call may be wrong. The germline CDR1 and CDR2 sequences are SGHVS and FQNEAQ. The CDR3 totals 15 residues. The CDR3, as DNA: TGTGCCAGCAGCCCAAGACAGGGTCCCTCCTACGAGCAGTACTTC. Encoded protein: CASSPRQGPSYEQYF.